This T cell receptor beta chain was recorded in a study of graft-versus-host responses after intestinal transplantation. Germline CDR1 and CDR2: LGHNT and FRNRAP. V lost 7 bases and J 2 bases, leaving 13 bases between the germline ends. This CDR3 is 14 amino acids long. Here immunoSEQ multiplex PCR was the method, and the copy in TCRdb shows in-frame clones only, minus some. The data contain tens of thousands of clones, 84% of them seen just once; the ten biggest clones take up 0.39%. Comment on this clone: Its target is not known.

The receptor was isolated from a human donor who was the organ donor for an intestinal transplant. The source was unstimulated CD4+ T cells sorted from spleen or lymph node cells, collected before transplant. The rearrangement links TRBV12-5 to TRBJ2-3, with D possibly being TRBD1 (6 bases). Here the CDR3 DNA reads TGTGCTAGTGCCTTCGGACAGCCCACAGATACGCAGTATTTT. Translation: CASAFGQPTDTQYF. Full variable domain (outside the CDR3, taken from reference TRBV12-5 and TRBJ2-3): DARVTQTPRHKVTEMGQEVTMRCQPILGHNTVFWYRQTMMQGLELLAYFRNRAPLDDSGMPKDRFSAEMPDATLATLKIQPSEPRDSAVYFCASAFGQPTDTQYFGPGTRLTVL.